Many counts were recorded for the clone carrying this TCR beta chain. Antigen unknown. V was trimmed by 2 bases and J by 5 bases, leaving 15 bases between them. The CDR3 has 16 amino acids. The sample originates from a study of response to subunit inactivated influenza vaccine. General study points: That few new T cells are recruited by each seasonal influenza vaccination was the authors' suggestion.

MiXCR, run by TCRdb on the RT-PCR reads, gives a single entry per CDR3 protein. The repertoire holds hundreds of thousands of distinct CDR3 sequences, with around 25% as singletons. This chain connects TRBV12-3 or TRBV12-4 to TRBJ1-4; D might be TRBD1 (5 bases). The clonotype comes from a man aged 50-60 years who received an inactivated influenza vaccine. Sample: CD4+ T cells sorted from PBMCs, taken 5 to 6 days after vaccination. The CDR3 nucleotides are TGTGCCAGCAGTTTATCCGGGGCCCGGGGGAATGAAAAACTGTTTTTT. Protein product: CASSLSGARGNEKLFF.